These 18 T cell receptor beta chains were sequenced from one sample in a study of human T cells and chemical hapten exposure. One entry per CDR3 protein, called by TCRdb with MiXCR from the RACE reads. The sample includes tens of thousands of distinct CDR3 sequences, approximately 9.3% of them seen just once. Described time point: patch test 1, 2 weeks after DPC sensitization. Documented treatment: therapeutic diphenylcyclopropenone sensitization with weekly scalp DPC. The sample was whole blood, taken in connection with sensitization to the hapten diphenylcyclopropenone (DPC). The receptors originated from a woman between 35 and 50 years old with alopecia areata. Some clones in this sample may be carry-over from other donors' samples.

This clonotype was seen many times. The CDR3 DNA sequence: TGTGCCAGCAGCCAAGAGACCGGGGTGAGAAACTATGGCTACACCTTC. Its protein product is CASSQETGVRNYGYTF. The rearrangement links TRBV3-1 to TRBJ1-2, with D unclear. The germline V gene encodes CDR1 LGHDT and CDR2 YNNKEL (reference sequence). With 0 bases removed from V and 2 bases from J, the gap between germline ends came to 13 bases. The CDR3 has 16 residues. Complete variable domain (other parts from reference TRBV3-1 and TRBJ1-2): DTAVSQTPKYLVTQMGNDKSIKCEQNLGHDTMYWYKQDSKKFLKIMFSYNNKELIINETVPNRFSPKSPDKAHLNLHINSLELGDSAVYFCASSQETGVRNYGYTFGSGTRLTVV.

This clonotype was picked up many times. This sequence joins TRBV7-2 and TRBJ2-1, with a possible D match to TRBD2 (6 bases). This CDR3 is 16 amino acids long. Trimming pared 2 bases from V and 3 bases from J, leaving 14 bases between. In germline, CDR1 is SGHTA, CDR2 FQGNSA. CDR3 in DNA: TGTGCCAGCAGCTTATCCGGGACTCAAATCTACAATGAGCAGTTCTTC. Protein: CASSLSGTQIYNEQFF.

This clonotype was seen more than once but under ten times. The CDR3 region is CASSPAGPSYEQYF. In DNA form, the CDR3 reads TGTGCCAGCAGCCCCGCAGGGCCCTCCTACGAGCAGTACTTC. The chain links TRBV9 to TRBJ2-7; possible D gene TRBD1, 5 bases. The CDR3 covers 14 residues. Germline CDR1 reads SGDLS; CDR2 reads YYNGEE. The V gene lost 4 bases and the J gene lost 0 bases, with 11 bases spanning the gap.

This clonotype was observed at least ten times. This chain uses TRBV6-2 or TRBV6-3 with TRBJ1-1, with D unresolved. The CDR3 covers 15 residues. CDR1 is MNHEY, CDR2 SVGEGT, per germline. The V gene lost 2 bases and the J gene lost 5 bases, with 15 bases spanning the gap. The CDR3 protein is CASSYRPASFTEAFF. CDR3 nucleotides: TGTGCCAGCAGTTACCGACCGGCGAGCTTTACTGAAGCTTTCTTT.

In this sample, this clonotype turned up many times. The rearrangement links TRBV7-6 to TRBJ2-7, with 9 bases aligning to TRBD2. The CDR3 contains 14 residues. In germline, CDR1 is SGHVS, CDR2 FNYEAQ. Trimming at V came to 3 bases and at J to 6 bases, leaving 6 bases not matched to a gene. The CDR3 reads CASSFAGGRSEQYF. The CDR3 nucleotides are TGTGCCAGCAGCTTCGCGGGGGGGCGTTCCGAGCAGTACTTC. Together with reference TRBV7-6 and TRBJ2-7, the CDR3 gives the full variable domain: GAGVSQSPRYKVTKRGQDVALRCDPISGHVSLYWYRQALGQGPEFLTYFNYEAQQDKSGLPNDRFSAERPEGSISTLTIQRTEQRDSAMYRCASSFAGGRSEQYFGPGTRLTVT.

This clonotype has at least ten counts. V usage is TRBV6-6 and J usage is TRBJ1-6; TRBD1 matches 7 bases. The CDR3 runs 13 residues. J lost 7 bases, V lost 10 bases, and 7 bases had no gene match. The germline gives CDR1 MNHNY, CDR2 SVGAGI (reference sequence). CDR3 sequence (DNA): TGTGCCACCAGGGGGATCGACAATTCACCCCTCCACTTT. Protein sequence: CATRGIDNSPLHF.

The chain links TRBV7-2 to TRBJ2-2, with D possibly TRBD2 on 6 matching bases. From germline, CDR1 is SGHTA and CDR2 FQGNSA. V was shortened by 4 bases and J by 4 bases, with 7 bases between the two germline ends. The CDR3 is made up of 13 amino acids. CDR3 sequence reads: CASSSTSTGELFF. CDR3 bases: TGTGCCAGCAGCTCGACTAGCACCGGGGAGCTGTTTTTT.

The V gene is TRBV4-3, the J gene TRBJ2-7; the D is unclear. The CDR3 extends over 14 amino acids. V was shortened by 2 bases and J by 6 bases, with 14 bases between the two germline ends. The germline CDR1 and CDR2 sequences are LGHNA and YSLEER. In DNA form, the CDR3 reads TGCGCCAGCAGCCAATCCCTTAGGGTAGCCGAGCAGTACTTC. It specifies CASSQSLRVAEQYF.

This clonotype was seen only a few times. The chain links TRBV4-3 to TRBJ2-1; TRBD2 matches at 11 bases. Germline CDR1 reads LGHNA; CDR2 reads YSLEER. The trim removed 1 base at V and 7 bases at J, leaving 6 bases unmatched. This CDR3 spans 16 amino acids. In nucleotides, the CDR3 is TGCGCCAGCAGCCAAGGTGAGACTAGCGGGGTAAATGAGCAGTTCTTC. This translates into CASSQGETSGVNEQFF.

The chain uses TRBV6-2 or TRBV6-3 and TRBJ1-4; TRBD1 matches 7 bases. In germline, CDR1 is MNHEY, CDR2 SVGEGT. The CDR3 length is 14 residues. With V trimmed by 6 bases and J by 6 bases, 7 bases remained unmatched. The CDR3 protein is CASRSDRVDEKLFF. Written as DNA, the CDR3 is TGTGCCAGCAGATCCGACAGGGTGGATGAAAAACTGTTTTTT.

The V gene is TRBV7-2, the J gene TRBJ2-3; D not resolved. Deletions cut 3 bases from V and 2 bases from J, with 9 bases between. This CDR3 spans 14 amino acids. Germline CDR1 SGHTA, CDR2 FQGNSA. The CDR3 DNA follows: TGTGCCAGCAGCTTGGACGGACCCACAGATACGCAGTATTTT. Translating gives CASSLDGPTDTQYF.

This clonotype was observed many times. This chain links TRBV28 with TRBJ2-5, with TRBD2 matching 9 bases. With 6 bases clipped from V and 5 bases from J, the junction kept 13 bases outside the gene matches. The CDR3 consists of 16 residues. CDR1 and CDR2 (germline): MDHEN, SYDVKM. The CDR3 sequence: CASRPRLAGGLETQYF. The CDR3 DNA reads as TGTGCCAGCAGACCCCGTCTGGCGGGGGGGCTTGAGACCCAGTACTTC.

This clonotype appeared many times. The chain is built from TRBV5-5 and TRBJ2-6, with TRBD1 matching over 9 bases. Germline loops: CDR1 SGHKS, CDR2 YYEKEE (reference sequence). J was trimmed by 2 bases and V by 2 bases; bases with no gene match: 2. This CDR3 has 16 amino acids. The CDR3: CASSLTGGAGANVLTF. Here the CDR3 DNA reads TGTGCCAGCAGCTTAACAGGGGGCGCTGGGGCCAACGTCCTGACTTTC.

The DNA of the CDR3 is TGTGCCTGGAGTTTTAAAGGAGGGACTGAAGCTTTCTTT. Encoded protein: CAWSFKGGTEAFF. This chain links TRBV30 with TRBJ1-1, with D uncertain. Germline values: CDR1 GTSNPN, CDR2 SVGIG (reference sequence). V was trimmed by 2 bases and J by 5 bases, leaving 12 bases between them. The CDR3 contains 13 residues.

This clonotype was seen a handful of times. This sequence joins TRBV5-1 and TRBJ1-6; D remains ambiguous. Per germline, CDR1 SGHRS and CDR2 YFSETQ. V shed 0 bases and J shed 9 bases, with 13 bases lying between them. This CDR3 has 15 amino acids. CDR3 amino acids: CASSLGQERRSPLHF. The DNA of the CDR3 is TGCGCCAGCAGCTTGGGTCAGGAAAGGCGTTCACCCCTCCACTTT.

This clonotype was seen ten or more times. The chain is built from TRBV7-3 and TRBJ2-2, with D tentatively TRBD1 (5 bases). The CDR3 extends over 16 amino acids. Germline V gene data show CDR1 as SGHTA and CDR2 as FQGTGA. V lost 5 bases, J lost 5 bases, and 18 bases lay in between. The CDR3 sequence is CASSAAGKGKTGELFF. In DNA form, the CDR3 reads TGTGCCAGCAGCGCCGCTGGAAAGGGGAAGACCGGGGAGCTGTTTTTT.

At least ten counts were recorded for this clonotype. V is TRBV2 and J is TRBJ2-5; D may correspond to TRBD1 or TRBD2 (5 bases each). CDR1 SNHLY and CDR2 FYNNEI come from the germline V gene. Trimming left V 7 bases short and J 7 bases short, with 10 bases between. This CDR3 contains 11 residues. CDR3 sequence reads: CASNRGVTQYF. The DNA for the CDR3 is TGTGCCAGCAATAGAGGGGTGACCCAGTACTTC.

This clonotype came up a few times. The genes are TRBV10-3 and TRBJ2-1; the D gene is possibly TRBD1 (5 bases). The CDR3 has 13 residues. V was cut by 5 bases and J by 5 bases, with 10 bases left in between. The germline gives CDR1 ENHRY, CDR2 SYGVKD. CDR3: CAISSQGNNEQFF. Here the CDR3 DNA reads TGTGCCATCAGTTCCCAGGGTAACAATGAGCAGTTCTTC.